This TCR beta chain derives from a study of tumor-infiltrating lymphocytes in primary liver carcinoma. Study-wide results and caveats: There were only about 7.5-25% of top clones found in all five tumor regions.

From unsorted bulk tissue weighing roughly 17-31 mg, DNA and RNA were co-extracted. Surgeons treated the primary liver carcinoma of the patients by surgical resection. The CDR3 runs 16 residues. The V gene end was trimmed by 7 bases and the J gene end by 8 bases; junction bases not matched to a gene: 15. Looked up from germline, CDR1 is MNHNS and CDR2 is SASEGT. Total RNA amounting to 500 ng was the source from which TCR beta cDNA was made with a constant-region primer. Three-round nested multiplex PCR performed with slightly modified ARM-PCR produced the TCR beta libraries. Running 9 to 11 cycles apiece, the first two PCR rounds relied on TRBV1-TRBV30 forward primers together with a C-beta reverse primer. Each CDR3 protein gets one entry after TCRdb re-called the multiplex PCR reads with MiXCR. Seen here are 80,000 or so distinct CDR3 sequences, about 70% observed once, and the top ten hold roughly 15%.

This clonotype was counted at least ten times. As yet, its antigen is unknown. Sequencing was performed on liver tumor tissue from sampling region 4. Subset: tumor region T4, right-lateral pole. The V gene is TRBV6-1, the J gene TRBJ1-4; 8 bases map to TRBD1. The receptor comes from a woman aged 60-75 years with primary liver carcinoma and hepatitis B virus infection. Here the CDR3 DNA reads TGTGCCAGCAACAGTTTTTCCGGGACAGGAGGGGAAAAACTGTTTTTT. Amino acids: CASNSFSGTGGEKLFF.